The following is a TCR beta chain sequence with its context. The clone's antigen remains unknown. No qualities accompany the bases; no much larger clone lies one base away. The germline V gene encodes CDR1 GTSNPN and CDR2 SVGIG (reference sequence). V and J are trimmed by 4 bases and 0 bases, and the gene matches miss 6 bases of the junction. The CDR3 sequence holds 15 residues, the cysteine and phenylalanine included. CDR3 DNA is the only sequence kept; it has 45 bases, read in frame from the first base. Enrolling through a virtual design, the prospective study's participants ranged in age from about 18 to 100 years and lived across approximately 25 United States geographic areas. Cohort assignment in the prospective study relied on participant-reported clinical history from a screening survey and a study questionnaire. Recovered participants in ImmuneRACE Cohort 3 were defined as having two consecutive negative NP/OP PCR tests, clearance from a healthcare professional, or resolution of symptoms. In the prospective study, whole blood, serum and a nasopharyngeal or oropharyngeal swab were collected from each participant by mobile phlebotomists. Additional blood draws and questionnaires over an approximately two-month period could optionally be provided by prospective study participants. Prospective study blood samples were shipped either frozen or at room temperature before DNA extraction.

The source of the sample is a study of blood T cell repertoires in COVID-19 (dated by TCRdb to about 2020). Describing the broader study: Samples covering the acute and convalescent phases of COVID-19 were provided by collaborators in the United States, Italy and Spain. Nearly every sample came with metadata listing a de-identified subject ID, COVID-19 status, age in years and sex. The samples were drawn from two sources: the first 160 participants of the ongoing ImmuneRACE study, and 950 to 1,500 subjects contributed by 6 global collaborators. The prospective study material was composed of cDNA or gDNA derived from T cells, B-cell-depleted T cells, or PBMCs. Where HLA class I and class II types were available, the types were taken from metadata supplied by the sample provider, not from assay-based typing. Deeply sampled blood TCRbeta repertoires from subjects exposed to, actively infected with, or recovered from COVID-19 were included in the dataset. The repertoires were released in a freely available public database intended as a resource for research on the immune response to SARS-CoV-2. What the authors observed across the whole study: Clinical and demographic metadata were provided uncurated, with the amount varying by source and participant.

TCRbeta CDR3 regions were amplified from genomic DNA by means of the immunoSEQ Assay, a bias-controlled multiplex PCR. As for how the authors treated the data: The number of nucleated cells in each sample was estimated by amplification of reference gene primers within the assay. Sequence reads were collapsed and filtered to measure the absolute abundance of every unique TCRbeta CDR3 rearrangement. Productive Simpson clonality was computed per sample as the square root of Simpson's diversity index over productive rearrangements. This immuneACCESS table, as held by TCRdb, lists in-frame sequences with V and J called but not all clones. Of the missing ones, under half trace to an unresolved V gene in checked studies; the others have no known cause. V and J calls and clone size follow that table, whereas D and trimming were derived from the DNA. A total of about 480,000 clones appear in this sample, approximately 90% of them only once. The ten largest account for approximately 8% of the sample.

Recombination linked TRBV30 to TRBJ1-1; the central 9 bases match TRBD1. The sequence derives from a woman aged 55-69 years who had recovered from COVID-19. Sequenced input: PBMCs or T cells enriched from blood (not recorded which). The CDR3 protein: CAWTKGDRVNTEAFF. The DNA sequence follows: TGTGCCTGGACCAAGGGGGACAGGGTGAACACTGAAGCTTTCTTT.